Shown below are 5 T cell receptor beta chains from a single sample sequenced in a study of patients and donors after allogeneic stem cell transplantation. In TCRdb, the RT-PCR reads were re-called with MiXCR into one record per CDR3 protein. The table includes 200,000 to 250,000 distinct CDR3 sequences, about 14% detected once. Sample: blood, either unsorted or a sorted T cell fraction (not recorded which). The source is a human donor who was either an allogeneic HSCT recipient or a stem cell or donor lymphocyte infusion donor (not recorded which). It is not recorded whose cells these are; they may come from a transplant donor.

This clonotype came up many times. The CDR3 sequence is CASSWAGGDTDTQYF. CDR3 DNA sequence: TGCGCCAGCAGCTGGGCAGGGGGCGACACAGATACGCAGTATTTT. J is TRBJ2-3 and V is TRBV5-1, with 8 bases that match TRBD1. The CDR3 loop spans 15 amino acids. The germline gives CDR1 SGHRS, CDR2 YFSETQ. J was trimmed by 2 bases and V by 3 bases; bases with no gene match: 5.

This chain joins TRBV14 and TRBJ1-1; 8 bases fit TRBD1. V gave up 2 bases and J gave up 1 base; unmatched junction bases: 3. The CDR3 extends over 15 amino acids. Germline assignment: CDR1 SGHDN and CDR2 FVKESK. CDR3: CASSQRTGRNTEAFF. CDR3 coding DNA: TGTGCCAGCAGCCAAAGGACAGGGAGGAACACTGAAGCTTTCTTT.

The rearrangement joins TRBV18 to TRBJ1-5; D might be TRBD1 (6 bases). There are 14 residues in the CDR3. Germline V gives CDR1 KGHSH, CDR2 LQKENI. Trimming left V 2 bases short and J 5 bases short, with 10 bases between. The CDR3 sequence is CASSPRGGDQPQHF. The CDR3 bases are TGTGCCAGCTCACCAAGGGGGGGAGATCAGCCCCAGCATTTT.

The rearrangement joins TRBV29-1 to TRBJ1-3; 8 nucleotides line up with TRBD1. The CDR3 loop spans 14 amino acids. V trimming: 6 bases; J trimming: 4 bases; junction bases outside the gene matches: 8. From germline, CDR1 is SQVTM and CDR2 ANQGSEA. The CDR3 loop reads CSVRTGIVGNTIYF. CDR3 coding DNA: TGCAGCGTCCGGACAGGGATTGTAGGAAACACCATATATTTT.

This clonotype was recorded at least ten times. The junction shows a germline mismatch at one end, possibly a read error. This chain links TRBV12-3 or TRBV12-4 with TRBJ1-5; TRBD1 agrees at 7 bases. There are 14 residues in the CDR3. CDR3 loop: CASRLDREGQPQHF. CDR3 nucleotides: TGTGCCAGCAGGTTAGACAGGGAGGGACAGCCCCAGCATTTT.